What follows are 26 T cell receptor beta chains derived from one specimen sequenced in a study of T cell clonotyping in hematopoietic cell transplantation. Profiling relied on immunoSEQ multiplex PCR, and the TCRdb table lists in-frame clones only, not all of them. The table lists roughly 9,000 clones, approximately 85% of them singletons. Source: PBMCs, taken 180 days after allogeneic stem cell transplant. The source of these receptors is a female patient in her 30s who had an allogeneic stem cell transplant, so the T cells may come from the graft donor. Some clones in this sample may be carry-over from other donors' samples.

The chain uses TRBV5-6 and TRBJ1-1; no reliable D call. This CDR3 contains 13 residues. Trimming took off 0 bases at V and 11 bases at J, with 14 bases between the two ends. Germline values: CDR1 SGHDT, CDR2 YYEEEE. The CDR3 loop reads CASSLGTAAGAFF. The CDR3 DNA is TGTGCCAGCAGCTTGGGTACGGCTGCTGGGGCTTTCTTT.

This clone was counted a single time. The V and J genes are TRBV18 and TRBJ1-1; no clear D. V was clipped by 1 base and J by 4 bases, with 7 bases between them. The CDR3 has 13 residues. Germline V gene lookup returns CDR1 KGHSH and CDR2 LQKENI. The CDR3 DNA reads TGTGCCAGCTCACCACAGAGTTCCACTGAAGCTTTCTTT. Its protein product is CASSPQSSTEAFF. Full variable domain (outside the CDR3, taken from reference TRBV18 and TRBJ1-1): NAGVMQNPRHLVRRRGQEARLRCSPMKGHSHVYWYRQLPEEGLKFMVYLQKENIIDESGMPKERFSAEFPKEGPSILRIQQVVRGDSAAYFCASSPQSSTEAFFGQGTRLTVV.

This clone was seen more than once but under ten times. The genes are TRBV2 and TRBJ1-5; 9 positions agree with TRBD1. The CDR3 is 15 residues long. Trimming removed 4 bases from V and 3 bases from J; junction bases left unmatched: 4. Per the germline V gene, CDR1 is SNHLY and CDR2 is FYNNEI. CDR3 in DNA: TGTGCCAGCAGTGGGGGGACAGGGAACAATCAGCCCCAGCATTTT. Its protein product is CASSGGTGNNQPQHF.

V gene TRBV4-2 combines with J gene TRBJ2-3; maybe TRBD1 (5 bases). There are 17 residues in the CDR3. Trimming cost V 1 base and J 1 base, with 15 bases left between them. Per the germline V gene, CDR1 is LGHNA and CDR2 is YNFKEQ. CDR3 residues: CASSQAARVVGTDTQYF. Here the CDR3 DNA reads TGTGCCAGCAGCCAAGCAGCCAGGGTCGTCGGCACAGATACGCAGTATTTT.

The chain is built from TRBV7-9 and TRBJ2-3; tentatively, D is TRBD1 (7 bases). Trimming shortened V by 2 bases and J by 2 bases, and 14 bases separated the two germline ends. Germline V gene sequence: CDR1 SEHNR, CDR2 FQNEAQ (reference sequence). CDR3 length: 16 residues. Here the CDR3 DNA reads TGTGCCAGCAGCTTAAATTCCAGGGGGGACACAGATACGCAGTATTTT. Translating gives CASSLNSRGDTDTQYF.

The chain is built from TRBV7-2 and TRBJ2-3; 14 bases agree with TRBD2. The CDR3 has 17 amino acids. After removal of 4 bases from V and 2 bases from J, the junction contained 5 bases not matched to a gene. Germline-derived CDR1 and CDR2 are SGHTA and FQGNSA. CDR3 DNA sequence: TGTGCCAGCAGCTCTAGACTAGCGGGGGGGCTCACAGATACGCAGTATTTT. Its protein is CASSSRLAGGLTDTQYF.

The chain couples TRBV19 to TRBJ1-1; the D is unclear. The CDR3 covers 12 residues. Germline values: CDR1 LNHDA, CDR2 SQIVND (reference sequence). Trimming removed 3 bases at V and 11 bases at J, with 13 bases between. CDR3 bases: TGTGCCAGTAGTATGCGGGCCGGGAGGGCTTTCTTT. Translation gives CASSMRAGRAFF.

The V call is TRBV7-9, the J call TRBJ2-7; D is possibly TRBD1 (6 bases). The CDR3 extends over 15 amino acids. Germline CDR1 is SEHNR and CDR2 is FQNEAQ (reference sequence). Between the trimmed V and J ends, which lost 4 bases and 3 bases, there was a span of 16 bases. The chain's CDR3 is CASSSLDRPNYEQYF. The CDR3 nucleotides read TGTGCCAGCAGCTCCCTCGACAGGCCAAACTACGAGCAGTACTTC.

The chain carries TRBV5-6 and TRBJ2-1; D unclear. The ends were cut back, 2 bases at V and 0 bases at J, with 3 bases in the middle. The CDR3 length is 13 residues. Germline values: CDR1 SGHDT, CDR2 YYEEEE. The CDR3 nucleotides are TGTGCCAGCAGCTTCAACTCCTACAATGAGCAGTTCTTC. Its translation: CASSFNSYNEQFF.

This chain links TRBV5-1 with TRBJ1-1, with a possible D match to TRBD1 (6 bases). Germline V lookup: CDR1 SGHRS, CDR2 YFSETQ. The length of the CDR3 is 14 residues. Trimming removed 5 bases from V and 2 bases from J, with 13 bases in between. CDR3 loop: CASRKPGANTEAFF. The CDR3 nucleotides are TGCGCCAGCAGAAAGCCAGGGGCCAACACTGAAGCTTTCTTT.

J is TRBJ1-2 and V is TRBV6-1, with 9 bases fitting TRBD1. V gave up 5 bases and J gave up 3 bases; unmatched junction bases: 4. This CDR3 comprises 14 residues. Looked up from germline, CDR1 is MNHNS and CDR2 is SASEGT. The CDR3 sequence: CASSPGQGHYGYTF. CDR3 DNA sequence: TGTGCCAGCAGTCCGGGACAGGGCCACTATGGCTACACCTTC.

V and J are TRBV7-8 and TRBJ2-7, with D unclear. Per the germline V gene, CDR1 is SGHVS and CDR2 is FQNEAQ. The CDR3 is 12 amino acids. Trimming took off 5 bases at V and 3 bases at J, with 8 bases between the two ends. The CDR3 spells CASSPIRYEQYF. The CDR3, as DNA: TGTGCCAGCAGCCCCATCCGCTACGAGCAGTACTTC.

CDR3 nucleotide sequence: TGTGCCAGCAGTGACTCAGAACGGAACAATCAGCCCCAGCATTTT. Translated, it gives CASSDSERNNQPQHF. The rearrangement uses TRBV6-4 and TRBJ1-5; D call uncertain. The CDR3 has 15 residues. Germline V gene lookup returns CDR1 MRHNA and CDR2 SNTAGT. Between the trimmed V and J ends, which lost 0 bases and 3 bases, there was a span of 9 bases.

The chain has TRBV7-3 and TRBJ2-7, with 7 bases matching TRBD1. J was trimmed by 2 bases and V by 0 bases; bases with no gene match: 4. Germline CDR1 is SGHTA and CDR2 is FQGTGA. The CDR3 loop spans 15 amino acids. The CDR3 region has the DNA TGTGCCAGCAGCTTAACGTTCGGGACAGCCTACGAGCAGTACTTC. Residues: CASSLTFGTAYEQYF.

This chain joins TRBV7-9 and TRBJ1-1; TRBD1 matches 7 bases. Trimming cost V 5 bases and J 11 bases; bases outside gene matches: 8. Germline CDR1 SEHNR, CDR2 FQNEAQ (reference sequence). CDR3 size: 12 residues. The CDR3 region is CASSQQGSGAFF. The DNA for the CDR3 is TGTGCCAGCAGCCAACAGGGGTCGGGGGCTTTCTTT. Full variable domain (remainder filled in from reference TRBV7-9 and TRBJ1-1): DTGVSQNPRHKITKRGQNVTFRCDPISEHNRLYWYRQTLGQGPEFLTYFQNEAQLEKSRLLSDRFSAERPKGSFSTLEIQRTEQGDSAMYLCASSQQGSGAFFGQGTRLTVV.

The gene calls are TRBV19 and TRBJ1-2, with TRBD1 as a possible D gene (6 bases). From germline, CDR1 is LNHDA and CDR2 SQIVND (reference sequence). The CDR3 sequence is 16 residues long. The V gene lost 9 bases and the J gene lost 5 bases, with 25 bases spanning the gap. The CDR3 coding sequence is TGTGCCAGCCACCAGGGACGCGGACAGATTAGGTATGGCTACACCTTC. It yields the protein CASHQGRGQIRYGYTF. Looking up the rest from reference TRBV19 and TRBJ1-2 gives the full variable domain: DGGITQSPKYLFRKEGQNVTLSCEQNLNHDAMYWYRQDPGQGLRLIYYSQIVNDFQKGDIAEGYSVSREKKESFPLTVTSAQKNPTAFYLCASHQGRGQIRYGYTFGSGTRLTVV.

The chain couples TRBV6-1 to TRBJ1-4, with D possibly matching TRBD1 (5 bases). The V gene lost 6 bases and the J gene lost 0 bases, with 8 bases spanning the gap. The CDR3 has 14 residues. Germline CDR1 MNHNS, CDR2 SASEGT. The chain's CDR3 is CASRSGSTNEKLFF. CDR3 nucleotide sequence: TGTGCCAGCAGGTCAGGGTCAACTAATGAAAAACTGTTTTTT.

Written as DNA, the CDR3 is TGTGCCAGCAGTGAAGCCATCCCCGGGGGTAACTATGGCTACACCTTC. Translating it yields CASSEAIPGGNYGYTF. The rearrangement uses TRBV2 and TRBJ1-2; D is perhaps TRBD1 (5 bases). The V gene lost 0 bases and the J gene lost 1 base, with 12 bases spanning the gap. CDR1 and CDR2 from the germline V gene are SNHLY and FYNNEI. The CDR3 length is 16 residues. Using reference TRBV2 and TRBJ1-2 for the parts outside the CDR3, the full variable domain is EPEVTQTPSHQVTQMGQEVILRCVPISNHLYFYWYRQILGQKVEFLVSFYNNEISEKSEIFDDQFSVERPDGSNFTLKIRSTKLEDSAMYFCASSEAIPGGNYGYTFGSGTRLTVV.

The V call is TRBV9, the J call TRBJ1-2; a possible D gene is TRBD1 (5 bases). Trimming shortened V by 0 bases and J by 6 bases, and 15 bases separated the two germline ends. Germline loops: CDR1 SGDLS, CDR2 YYNGEE. The CDR3 contains 15 residues. In DNA form, the CDR3 reads TGTGCCAGCAGCGTAGAGGACAATCCTGTTGATGGCTACACCTTC. It is translated as CASSVEDNPVDGYTF.

The chain recombines TRBV5-1 with TRBJ1-2; D unresolved. This CDR3 has 12 residues. Germline V gene sequence: CDR1 SGHRS, CDR2 YFSETQ. The V gene lost 5 bases and the J gene lost 5 bases, with 10 bases spanning the gap. The CDR3 DNA is TGCGCCAGCAGACAAGGTCTTTATGGCTACACCTTC. Encoded protein: CASRQGLYGYTF.

The V gene is TRBV7-2, the J gene TRBJ2-3; D is unclear. The CDR3 sequence is 15 residues long. The V gene lost 4 bases and the J gene lost 1 base, with 12 bases spanning the gap. Germline V CDR1 and CDR2: SGHTA, FQGNSA. The CDR3 DNA follows: TGTGCCAGCAGCTCCTTAGCAATTGGCACAGATACGCAGTATTTT. Its translation: CASSSLAIGTDTQYF.

This sequence joins TRBV27 and TRBJ2-1; TRBD1 is a possible D gene (6 bases). The V gene's germline CDR1 is MNHEY and CDR2 SMNVEV (reference sequence). The CDR3 is 13 residues long. V was cut by 4 bases and J by 7 bases, with 11 bases left in between. CDR3 in amino acids: CASSWGPGNEQFF. Here the CDR3 DNA reads TGTGCCAGCAGTTGGGGGCCGGGGAATGAGCAGTTCTTC.

The V call is TRBV7-4, the J call TRBJ1-5, with 10 bases fitting TRBD1. Germline values: CDR1 SGHVT, CDR2 SQSDAQ. The CDR3 spans 17 residues. J lost 4 bases, V lost 6 bases, and 12 bases had no gene match. The CDR3 spells CASREAGTGAENQPQHF. Written as DNA, the CDR3 is TGTGCCAGCAGAGAGGCCGGGACAGGGGCGGAAAATCAGCCCCAGCATTTT.

The V gene is TRBV7-2, the J gene TRBJ2-7; 7 nucleotides agree with TRBD2. Germline V CDR1 and CDR2: SGHTA, FQGNSA. The CDR3 covers 15 residues. V shed 2 bases and J 3 bases; nucleotides not matched to a gene: 7. The CDR3 sequence is CASSLLWGGSYEQYF. CDR3 nucleotide sequence: TGTGCCAGCAGCTTACTCTGGGGCGGGAGCTACGAGCAGTACTTC.

The chain is built from TRBV9 and TRBJ2-3; D ambiguous. CDR1 SGDLS and CDR2 YYNGEE come from the germline V gene. The germline V and J ends were trimmed by 0 bases and 6 bases, with 11 bases remaining between them. This CDR3 is built from 14 residues. CDR3: CASSVEGIGDTQYF. The CDR3 bases are TGTGCCAGCAGCGTAGAAGGGATCGGGGATACGCAGTATTTT.

The chain uses TRBV7-2 and TRBJ1-6, with D unclear. Germline assignment: CDR1 SGHTA and CDR2 FQGNSA. The CDR3 spans 14 residues. Trimming removed 3 bases from V and 9 bases from J, with 12 bases in between. The CDR3 sequence is CASSLIPWGSPLHF. CDR3 DNA: TGTGCCAGCAGCTTGATTCCATGGGGTTCACCCCTCCACTTT.